This TCR beta chain was captured by sequencing in a study of control samples from healthy donors and cancer patients. Generated by immunoSEQ multiplex PCR, the TCRdb table keeps only in-frame clones and is missing some. The sample carries tens of thousands of clones, around 90% recorded once. Germline lookup yields CDR1 SGHNT and CDR2 YYREEE (reference sequence). V lost 2 bases and J lost 8, with 8 bases in between. The CDR3 has 13 residues. Source material: PBMCs. V gene TRBV5-4 combines with J gene TRBJ1-6; D is uncertain. The sequence came from a man in his sixties with head and neck cancer. The CDR3 region has the DNA TGTGCCAGCAGCTTTGTCAGCGATTCACCCCTCCACTTT. Its protein is CASSFVSDSPLHF.